This T cell receptor (beta chain) was identified in a study of T cell responses to AZD1222 COVID-19 vaccine. The overall study: Second-dose intervals near 4 or 12 weeks were combined. Study-wide results and caveats: Baseline seropositivity characterized only six AZD1222 recipients. Repertoires were collected only later (after the peak T cell response had occurred). Clonal diversity was possibly underestimated, and white British individuals and females predominated among donors.

The method was immunoSEQ multiplex PCR; TCRdb's version includes in-frame clones alone and lacks a portion of them. Here the sample spans more than 150,000 clones, approximately 90% being singletons. The germline V gene has CDR1 MNHEY and CDR2 SVGEGT. V lost 6 bases and J 0 bases, leaving 17 bases between the germline ends. The length of the CDR3 is 16 residues. As regards this clone: Its antigen remains unknown.

The chain joins TRBV6-2 or TRBV6-3 to TRBJ1-1; D is ambiguous. The receptor was derived from an adult in good health. The specimen was peripheral blood, collected on day 0 of AZD1222 vaccination. CDR3 protein: CASSLTWELMNTEAFF. For the CDR3, the DNA is TGTGCCAGCAGCCTAACATGGGAACTCATGAACACTGAAGCTTTCTTT.